These 8 T cell receptor beta chains originate from one sample sequenced in a study of T cell responses to AZD1222 COVID-19 vaccine. Profiled with immunoSEQ multiplex PCR; TCRdb holds only in-frame clones, not every one. The table shows nearly 35,000 clones, with 86% occurring only once. Here the sequenced sample was peripheral blood, taken on day 0 of AZD1222 vaccination. All receptors come from an adult in good health.

This CDR3 is CASSPTGAYGYTF. The CDR3 DNA sequence: TGTGCCAGCAGCCCGACAGGGGCCTATGGCTACACCTTC. The chain is built from TRBV12-3 or TRBV12-4 and TRBJ1-2, with 8 bases lining up with TRBD1. The CDR3 runs to 13 residues. Unmatched junction bases numbered 4, after V lost 6 bases and J lost 4 bases.

The rearrangement links TRBV3-1 (or the pseudogene TRBV3-2) to TRBJ1-1; no firm D call. V shed 0 bases and J shed 5 bases, with 4 bases lying between them. The V gene's germline CDR1 is LGHDT and CDR2 YNNKEL (reference sequence). This CDR3 is 12 amino acids long. In nucleotides, the CDR3 is TGTGCCAGCAGCCAAGAGCAGACTGAAGCTTTCTTT. Encoded protein: CASSQEQTEAFF.

V usage is TRBV5-4 and J usage is TRBJ1-3; unclear D gene. Germline V gene lookup returns CDR1 SGHNT and CDR2 YYREEE (reference sequence). The length of the CDR3 is 16 residues. V gave up 0 bases and J gave up 0 bases, with 10 bases separating them. The CDR3 loop reads CASSLDRYDSGNTIYF. The CDR3 DNA reads as TGTGCCAGCAGCTTGGATCGGTATGACTCTGGAAACACCATATATTTT.

V gene TRBV7-9 combines with J gene TRBJ1-1; 7 bases match TRBD1. Trimming at V came to 1 base and at J to 6 bases, leaving 11 bases not matched to a gene. Germline V gives CDR1 SEHNR, CDR2 FQNEAQ (reference sequence). The CDR3 is 16 amino acids. The CDR3 protein is CASSLVSTGQGAEAFF. The CDR3 DNA follows: TGTGCCAGCAGCTTAGTTTCGACGGGGCAGGGGGCTGAAGCTTTCTTT.

The chain carries TRBV3-1 (or the pseudogene TRBV3-2) and TRBJ1-4, with D perhaps matching TRBD1 (5 bases). Germline CDR1 LGHDT, CDR2 YNNKEL (reference sequence). V dropped 0 bases and J dropped 8 bases, with 13 bases sitting between them. The CDR3 sequence is 15 residues long. CDR3 in amino acids: CASSQDSGEREKLFF. As DNA, the CDR3 is TGTGCCAGCAGCCAAGATTCGGGGGAGCGGGAAAAACTGTTTTTT.

This clone appeared a single time. The V call is TRBV30, the J call TRBJ2-3; no clear D gene. Germline V CDR1 and CDR2: GTSNPN, SVGIG (reference sequence). The CDR3 length is 12 residues. The V end lost 4 bases, the J end lost 2 bases, and 7 bases lay between the germline ends. The CDR3 region is CAWTLYTDTQYF. The DNA of the CDR3 is TGTGCCTGGACACTCTACACAGATACGCAGTATTTT.

This chain links TRBV28 with TRBJ2-1, with TRBD2 as a possible D gene (7 bases). Germline CDR1 and CDR2: MDHEN and SYDVKM. The CDR3 is made up of 16 amino acids. V lost 6 bases, J lost 4 bases, and 19 bases lay in between. CDR3 loop: CASSLAGGGAYNEQFF. Written as DNA, the CDR3 is TGTGCCAGCAGCCTGGCAGGAGGGGGGGCTTACAATGAGCAGTTCTTC. The full variable domain, its missing parts supplied by reference TRBV28 and TRBJ2-1, is DVKVTQSSRYLVKRTGEKVFLECVQDMDHENMFWYRQDPGLGLRLIYFSYDVKMKEKGDIPEGYSVSREKKERFSLILESASTNQTSMYLCASSLAGGGAYNEQFFGPGTRLTVL.

In nucleotides, the CDR3 is TGTGCCAGCAGCCAAGGAGAGCGGGAGCAGTACTTC. Encoded protein: CASSQGEREQYF. The V gene is TRBV3-1 (or the pseudogene TRBV3-2), the J gene TRBJ2-7; D is perhaps TRBD2 (5 bases). Germline V CDR1 and CDR2: LGHDT, YNNKEL (reference sequence). The ends were cut back, 1 base at V and 7 bases at J, with 8 bases in the middle. The CDR3 runs to 12 residues.